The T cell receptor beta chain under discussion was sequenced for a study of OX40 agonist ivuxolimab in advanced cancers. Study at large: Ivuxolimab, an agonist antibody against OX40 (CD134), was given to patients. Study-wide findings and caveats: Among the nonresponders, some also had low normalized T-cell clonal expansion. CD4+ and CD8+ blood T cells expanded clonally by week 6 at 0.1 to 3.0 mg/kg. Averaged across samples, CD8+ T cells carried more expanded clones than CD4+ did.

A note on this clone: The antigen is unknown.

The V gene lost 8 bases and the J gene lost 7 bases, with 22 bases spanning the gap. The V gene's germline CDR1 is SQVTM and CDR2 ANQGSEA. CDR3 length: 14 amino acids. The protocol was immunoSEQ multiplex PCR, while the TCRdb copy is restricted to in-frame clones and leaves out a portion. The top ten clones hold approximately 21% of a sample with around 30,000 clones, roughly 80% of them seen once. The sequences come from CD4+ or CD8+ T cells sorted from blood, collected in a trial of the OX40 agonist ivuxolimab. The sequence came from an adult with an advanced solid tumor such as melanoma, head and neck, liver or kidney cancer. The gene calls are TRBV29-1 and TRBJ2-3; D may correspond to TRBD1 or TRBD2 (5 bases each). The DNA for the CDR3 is TGCAGCTCCAAGGGGTCAGGGAGATTGAATACGCAGTATTTT. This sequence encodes CSSKGSGRLNTQYF.